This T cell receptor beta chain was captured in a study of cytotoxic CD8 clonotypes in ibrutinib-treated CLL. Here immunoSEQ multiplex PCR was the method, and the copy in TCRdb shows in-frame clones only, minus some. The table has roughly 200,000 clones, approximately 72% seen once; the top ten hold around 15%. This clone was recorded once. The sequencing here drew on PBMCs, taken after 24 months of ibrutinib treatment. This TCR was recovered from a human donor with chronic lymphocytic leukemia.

The CDR3 loop is CASSVSSTSDEQFF. DNA of the CDR3: TGTGCCAGCAGCGTTTCGTCTACTTCGGATGAGCAGTTCTTC. The V call is TRBV9, the J call TRBJ2-1; D call uncertain. The CDR3 length is 14 residues. Germline CDR1 is SGDLS and CDR2 is YYNGEE. V gave up 2 bases and J gave up 8 bases, with 14 bases separating them.